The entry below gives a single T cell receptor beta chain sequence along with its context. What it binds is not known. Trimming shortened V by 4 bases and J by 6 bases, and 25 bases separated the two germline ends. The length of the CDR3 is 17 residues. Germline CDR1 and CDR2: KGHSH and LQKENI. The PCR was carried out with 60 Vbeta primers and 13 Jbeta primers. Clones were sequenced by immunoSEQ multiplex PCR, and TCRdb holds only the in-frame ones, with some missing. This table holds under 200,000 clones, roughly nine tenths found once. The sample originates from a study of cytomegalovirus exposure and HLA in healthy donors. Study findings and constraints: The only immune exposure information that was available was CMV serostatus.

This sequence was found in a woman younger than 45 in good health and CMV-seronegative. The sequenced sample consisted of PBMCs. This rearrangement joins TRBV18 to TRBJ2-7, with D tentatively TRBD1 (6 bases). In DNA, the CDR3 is TGTGCCAGCTCACATGGAACGGGGATCACAACGACAGGCGAGCAGTACTTC. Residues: CASSHGTGITTTGEQYF.